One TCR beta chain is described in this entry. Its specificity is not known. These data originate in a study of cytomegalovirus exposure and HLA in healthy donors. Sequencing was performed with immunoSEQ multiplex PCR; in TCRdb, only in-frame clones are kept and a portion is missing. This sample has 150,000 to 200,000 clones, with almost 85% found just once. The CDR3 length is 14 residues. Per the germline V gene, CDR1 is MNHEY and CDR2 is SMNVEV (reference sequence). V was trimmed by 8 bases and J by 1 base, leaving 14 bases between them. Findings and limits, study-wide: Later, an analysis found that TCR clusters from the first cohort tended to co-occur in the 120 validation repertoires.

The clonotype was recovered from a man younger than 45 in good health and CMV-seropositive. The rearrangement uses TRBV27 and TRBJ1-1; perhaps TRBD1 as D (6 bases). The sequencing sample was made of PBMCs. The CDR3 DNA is TGTGCCAGCGGCTTCGTACAGGGGAACACTGAAGCTTTCTTT. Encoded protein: CASGFVQGNTEAFF.